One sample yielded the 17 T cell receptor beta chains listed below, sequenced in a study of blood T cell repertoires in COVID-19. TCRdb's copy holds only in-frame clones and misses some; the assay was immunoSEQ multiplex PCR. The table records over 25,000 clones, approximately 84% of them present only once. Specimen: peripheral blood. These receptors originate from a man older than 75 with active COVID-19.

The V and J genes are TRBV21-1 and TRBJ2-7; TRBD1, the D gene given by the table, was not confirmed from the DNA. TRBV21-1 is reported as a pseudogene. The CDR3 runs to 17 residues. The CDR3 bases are TGTGCCAGCAGCAAAGCGCTGAGAGGACAGGGGGGTGGCGAGCAGTACTTC. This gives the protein CASSKALRGQGGGEQYF.

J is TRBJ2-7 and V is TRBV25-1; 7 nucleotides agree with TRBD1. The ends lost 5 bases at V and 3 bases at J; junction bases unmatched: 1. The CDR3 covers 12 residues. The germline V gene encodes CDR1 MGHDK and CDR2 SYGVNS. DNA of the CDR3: TGTGCCAGCAGTTGGACAGGCTACGAGCAGTACTTC. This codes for CASSWTGYEQYF.

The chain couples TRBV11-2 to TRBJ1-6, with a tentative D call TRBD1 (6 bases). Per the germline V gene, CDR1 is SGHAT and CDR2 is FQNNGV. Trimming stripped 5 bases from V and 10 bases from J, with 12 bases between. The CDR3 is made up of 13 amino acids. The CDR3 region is CASSTGTSSPLHF. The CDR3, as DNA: TGTGCCAGCAGCACGGGGACAAGCTCACCCCTCCACTTT.

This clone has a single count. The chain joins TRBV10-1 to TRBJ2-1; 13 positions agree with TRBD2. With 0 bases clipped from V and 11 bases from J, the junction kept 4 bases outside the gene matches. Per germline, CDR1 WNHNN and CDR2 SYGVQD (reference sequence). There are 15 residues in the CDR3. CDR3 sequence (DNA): TGCGCCAGCAGTGAGTCGAGGGGACTAGCGGGGCAGCAGTTCTTC. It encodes CASSESRGLAGQQFF.

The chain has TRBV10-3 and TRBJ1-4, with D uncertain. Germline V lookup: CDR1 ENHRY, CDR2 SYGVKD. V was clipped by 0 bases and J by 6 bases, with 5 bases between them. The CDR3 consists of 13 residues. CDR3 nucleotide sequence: TGTGCCATCAGTGAGTCGTCGGATGAAAAACTGTTTTTT. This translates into CAISESSDEKLFF.

CDR3 nucleotide sequence: TGCGCCAGCAGTGATGCTAGTGTGAGCGGCGAGCAGTACTTC. The encoded protein is CASSDASVSGEQYF. This rearrangement joins TRBV10-1 to TRBJ2-7; D is perhaps TRBD2 (5 bases). CDR1 WNHNN and CDR2 SYGVQD come from the germline V gene (reference sequence). V lost 3 bases, J lost 6 bases, and 15 bases lay in between. This CDR3 has 14 residues.

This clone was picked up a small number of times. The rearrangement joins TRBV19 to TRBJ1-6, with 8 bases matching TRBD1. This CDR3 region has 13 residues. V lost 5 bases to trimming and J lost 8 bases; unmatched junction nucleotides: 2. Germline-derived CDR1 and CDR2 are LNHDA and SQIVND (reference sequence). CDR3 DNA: TGTGCCAGTAGTCTGGACAGGGATTCACCCCTCCACTTT. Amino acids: CASSLDRDSPLHF.

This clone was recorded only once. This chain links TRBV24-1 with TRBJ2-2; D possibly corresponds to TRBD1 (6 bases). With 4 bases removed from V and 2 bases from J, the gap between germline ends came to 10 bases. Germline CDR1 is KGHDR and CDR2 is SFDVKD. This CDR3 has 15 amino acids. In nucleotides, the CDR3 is TGTGCCACCAGTGACCACAGGGTTAACACCGGGGAGCTGTTTTTT. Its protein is CATSDHRVNTGELFF.

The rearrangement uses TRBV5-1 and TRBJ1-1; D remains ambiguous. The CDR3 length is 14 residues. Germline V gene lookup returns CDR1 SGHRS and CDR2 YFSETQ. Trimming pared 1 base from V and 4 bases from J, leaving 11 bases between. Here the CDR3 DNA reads TGCGCCAGCAGCTTGATGCCCTCGGGCACTGAAGCTTTCTTT. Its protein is CASSLMPSGTEAFF.

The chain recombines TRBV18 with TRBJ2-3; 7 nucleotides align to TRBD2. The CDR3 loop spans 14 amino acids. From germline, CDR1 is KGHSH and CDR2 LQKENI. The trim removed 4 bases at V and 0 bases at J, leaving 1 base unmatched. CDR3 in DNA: TGTGCCAGCTCACGCGGGGGTAGCACAGATACGCAGTATTTT. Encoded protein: CASSRGGSTDTQYF. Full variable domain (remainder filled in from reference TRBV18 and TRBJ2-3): NAGVMQNPRHLVRRRGQEARLRCSPMKGHSHVYWYRQLPEEGLKFMVYLQKENIIDESGMPKERFSAEFPKEGPSILRIQQVVRGDSAAYFCASSRGGSTDTQYFGPGTRLTVL.

The CDR3 nucleotides read TGTGCCAGCAGCCTATACGGACAGGCTTCCTATAATTCACCCCTCCACTTT. Amino acid sequence: CASSLYGQASYNSPLHF. The V call is TRBV5-8, the J call TRBJ1-6, with 7 nucleotides matching TRBD1. The CDR3 length is 17 residues. After removal of 4 bases from V and 1 base from J, the junction contained 8 bases not matched to a gene. Germline assignment: CDR1 SGHTS and CDR2 YDEGEE.

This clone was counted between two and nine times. CDR3 amino acids: CASSISGNQPQHF. CDR3 nucleotide sequence: TGTGCCAGTAGTATCAGCGGCAATCAGCCCCAGCATTTT. The V call is TRBV19, the J call TRBJ1-5, with unresolved D. The germline CDR1 and CDR2 sequences are LNHDA and SQIVND (reference sequence). The CDR3 length is 13 residues. Trimming took off 3 bases at V and 2 bases at J, with 5 bases between the two ends.

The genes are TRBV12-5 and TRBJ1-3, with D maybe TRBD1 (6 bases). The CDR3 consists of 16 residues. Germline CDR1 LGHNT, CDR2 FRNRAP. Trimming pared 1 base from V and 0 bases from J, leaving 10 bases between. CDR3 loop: CASGLGQGLSGNTIYF. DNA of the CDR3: TGTGCTAGTGGTTTGGGGCAGGGGCTCTCTGGAAACACCATATATTTT. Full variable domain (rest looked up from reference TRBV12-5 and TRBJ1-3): DARVTQTPRHKVTEMGQEVTMRCQPILGHNTVFWYRQTMMQGLELLAYFRNRAPLDDSGMPKDRFSAEMPDATLATLKIQPSEPRDSAVYFCASGLGQGLSGNTIYFGEGSWLTVV.

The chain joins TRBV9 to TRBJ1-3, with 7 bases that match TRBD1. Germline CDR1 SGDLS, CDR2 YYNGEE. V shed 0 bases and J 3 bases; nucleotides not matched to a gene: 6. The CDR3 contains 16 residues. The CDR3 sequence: CASSVGTGALGNTIYF. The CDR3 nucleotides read TGTGCCAGCAGCGTAGGAACAGGGGCCCTTGGAAACACCATATATTTT.

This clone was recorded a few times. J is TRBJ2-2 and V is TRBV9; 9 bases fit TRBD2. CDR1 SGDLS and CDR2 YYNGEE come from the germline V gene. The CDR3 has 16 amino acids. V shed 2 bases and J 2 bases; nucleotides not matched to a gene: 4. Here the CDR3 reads CASSVSGGLNTGELFF. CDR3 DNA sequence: TGTGCCAGCAGCGTTAGCGGGGGCCTCAACACCGGGGAGCTGTTTTTT.

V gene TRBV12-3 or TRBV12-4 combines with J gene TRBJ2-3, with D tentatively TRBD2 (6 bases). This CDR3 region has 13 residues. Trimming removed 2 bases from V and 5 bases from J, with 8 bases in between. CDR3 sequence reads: CASSLIGGDTQYF. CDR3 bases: TGTGCCAGCAGTTTAATCGGGGGAGATACGCAGTATTTT.

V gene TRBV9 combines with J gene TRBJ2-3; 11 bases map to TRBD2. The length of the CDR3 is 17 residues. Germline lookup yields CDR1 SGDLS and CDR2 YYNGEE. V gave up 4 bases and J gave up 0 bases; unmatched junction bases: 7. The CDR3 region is CASSLHIAGGSTDTQYF. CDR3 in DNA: TGTGCCAGCAGCCTACATATAGCGGGGGGGAGCACAGATACGCAGTATTTT.